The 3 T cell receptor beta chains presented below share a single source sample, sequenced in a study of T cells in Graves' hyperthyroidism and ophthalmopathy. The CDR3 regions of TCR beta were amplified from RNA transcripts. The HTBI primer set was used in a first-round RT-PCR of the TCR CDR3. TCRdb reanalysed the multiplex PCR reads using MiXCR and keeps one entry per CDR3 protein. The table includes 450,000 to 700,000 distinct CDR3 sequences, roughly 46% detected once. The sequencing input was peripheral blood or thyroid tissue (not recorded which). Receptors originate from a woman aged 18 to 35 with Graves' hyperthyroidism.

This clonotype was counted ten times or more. CDR3 amino acids: CASSLQENTEAFF. The CDR3 DNA is TGTGCCAGCAGTTTACAGGAGAACACTGAAGCTTTCTTT. The chain uses TRBV7-9 and TRBJ1-1; D perhaps matches TRBD1 (5 bases). The CDR3 totals 13 residues. The germline V gene encodes CDR1 SEHNR and CDR2 FQNEAQ (reference sequence). Trimming pared 6 bases from V and 1 base from J, leaving 9 bases between.

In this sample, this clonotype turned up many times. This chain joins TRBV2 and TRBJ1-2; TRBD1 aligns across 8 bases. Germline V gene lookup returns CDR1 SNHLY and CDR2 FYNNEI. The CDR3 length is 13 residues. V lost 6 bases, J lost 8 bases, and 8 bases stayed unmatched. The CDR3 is CASRPDRVEGYTF. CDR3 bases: TGTGCCAGCAGACCGGACAGGGTAGAAGGCTACACCTTC.

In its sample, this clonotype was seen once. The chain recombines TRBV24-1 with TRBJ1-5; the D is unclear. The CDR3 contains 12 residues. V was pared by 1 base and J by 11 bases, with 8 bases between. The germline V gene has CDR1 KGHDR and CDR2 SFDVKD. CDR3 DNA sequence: TGTGCCACCAGTGATTTAGGAGAGACCCAGCATTTT. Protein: CATSDLGETQHF.